The 2 T cell receptor beta chains in this list originate from one sample, sequenced in a study of CD8+ T cells in alopecia areata (dated by TCRdb to about 2018). Library preparation was by the immunoSEQ multiplex PCR assay. For TCR sequencing, RNA was extracted from every sample and reverse transcribed into cDNA to serve as template. TCRdb carries this immuneACCESS record with in-frame sequences only. Its versions omit some clonotypes, under half of them owing to an unresolved V gene in the studies checked, with the rest unexplained. The sample table shows 200,000 or so clones, and roughly 60% are seen once. In total, the top ten clones hold under 7% of the sample. Taken with the paper, the label for time point translates to: around 22 weeks on oral tofacitinib. This sample's treatment or condition label indicates: oral pan-JAK inhibitor, 5-10 mg twice daily. Sequencing used CD4+ T cells sorted from blood, obtained at week 24, from a patient treated with tofacitinib. These receptors originate from a human donor with alopecia areata.

This clone was picked up a small number of times. The chain employs TRBV30 and TRBJ1-1; D unresolved. The CDR3 sequence is 13 residues long. The germline gives CDR1 GTSNPN, CDR2 SVGIG (reference sequence). The germline V and J ends were trimmed by 0 bases and 4 bases, with 9 bases remaining between them. CDR3 sequence: CAWSVKSSTEAFF. DNA for the CDR3: TGTGCCTGGAGTGTAAAGTCTTCCACTGAAGCTTTCTTT.

This clone showed up just a few times. This rearrangement joins TRBV5-1 to TRBJ2-2, with TRBD2 matching 8 bases. V lost 5 bases and J lost 1; bases outside the gene matches: 4. CDR1 is SGHRS, CDR2 YFSETQ, per germline. The CDR3 spans 15 residues. The CDR3 sequence is CASSTTSGNTGELFF. CDR3 in DNA: TGCGCCAGCAGTACTACTAGCGGGAACACCGGGGAGCTGTTTTTT.